This TCR beta chain was obtained from a study of OX40 agonist ivuxolimab in advanced cancers. In the study overall: Ivuxolimab was an agonistic, fully human IgG2 monoclonal antibody directed against OX40 (CD134), a costimulatory receptor. Partial responses occurred in three dose-escalation patients: two with cutaneous melanoma and one with hepatocellular carcinoma. In the dose-escalation cohort, nearly 85% of patients were male, and the mean age was around 60 years with a range of about 20 to 80. Intravenous ivuxolimab was administered to patients every 2 weeks at six dose levels: 0.01, 0.1, 0.3, 1.5, 3 and 10 mg/kg. Peripheral TCRbeta sequencing aimed to test whether ivuxolimab altered TCR sequence diversity and caused clonal T-cell expansion. Of the approximately 54 dose-escalation patients, hepatocellular carcinoma was present in around 20, melanoma in about 15, renal cell carcinoma in 9 and head and neck cancer in 9. The paper reports the monotherapy dose-escalation portion (N ≈ 50 patients) of the phase I ivuxolimab trial. Patients were allowed to have had prior anti-PD-1, anti-PD-L1 or anti-CTLA-4 therapy, and roughly 40% of the dose-escalation patients had been treated with checkpoint inhibitors. The study at large found these results: Which antigens the clonally expanded peripheral T cells were specific for was not determined. Partial responders in the 0.1-3.0 mg/kg groups had among the lowest normalized peripheral clonal expansion, especially among CD8+ T cells. After ivuxolimab, expanded clones were on average more numerous among CD8+ T cells than among CD4+ T cells. At doses of 0.1 to 3.0 mg/kg, clonal expansion of both CD4+ and CD8+ blood T cells was observed from baseline to week 6. Low levels of normalized T-cell clonal expansion were also seen in some nonresponding patients.

CDR3 length: 15 amino acids, cysteine to phenylalanine. Only the CDR3 part of the read is kept: 45 bases, read in frame from the first base. V is cut by 0 bases and J by 8 bases, and the space between the germline ends is 16 bases. In the germline V gene, CDR1 corresponds to LGHNA and CDR2 to YSLEER. Genomic DNA was extracted from sorted cells for sequencing of the TCRbeta CDR3 region. TCRbeta CDR3 regions were sequenced using the immunoSEQ Assay. As stored in TCRdb, this immuneACCESS dataset retains in-frame rearrangements with V and J assigned. A fraction of the clones does not appear; measured against another copy, unresolved V genes explain less than half of the discrepancy, and the remainder lacks a known reason. The sample contains about 77,000 clones, approximately 95% of them found a single time. The biggest ten clones account for just over 20% of the sample. Patients with a history of autoimmune disease or receiving systemic immunosuppression were excluded from the trial. Peripheral blood for TCR sequencing was collected from all dose cohorts at baseline, on cycle 4 day 1, and on cycle 7 day 1. Samples came from an open-label, multicenter, first-in-human phase I dose-escalation trial of ivuxolimab. Adults with locally advanced or metastatic melanoma, renal cell, hepatocellular, or head and neck squamous cell carcinoma were enrolled in the trial. Before TCR sequencing, CD4+ T cells and CD8+ T cells from peripheral blood were sorted into separate populations.

For this clone: Its antigen specificity is not known. No much larger clone is present one base from it, and per-base qualities are unavailable.

Rearrangement joined TRBV4-3 to TRBJ1-2, and perhaps TRBD1 as D gene, on 5 matching bases. This specimen was CD4+ or CD8+ T cells sorted from blood, taken in a trial of the OX40 agonist ivuxolimab. This TCR was recovered from an adult with an advanced solid tumor such as melanoma, head and neck, liver or kidney cancer. Here the CDR3 is given as CASSQDSHKTDGYTF. DNA sequence: TGCGCCAGCAGCCAAGACAGCCATAAGACAGACGGCTACACCTTC.